Each of the 29 T cell receptor beta chains below was sequenced from the same sample in a study of blood T cells in healthy people across ages. Next came a second PCR, run for about 6 to 11 cycles, which used a sample-barcoded 5' primer along with a J-beta primer mix. MiXCR was run by TCRdb on the 5' RACE reads, yielding one entry per CDR3 protein. The sample has about 380,000 distinct CDR3 sequences, roughly half seen once. The sequenced sample was blood. The source is a man in his sixties in good health.

The chain joins TRBV6-6 to TRBJ2-3, with D possibly being TRBD2 (6 bases). CDR1 is MNHNY and CDR2 is SVGAGI in the germline V gene (reference sequence). The CDR3 extends over 15 amino acids. The V end lost 5 bases, the J end lost 2 bases, and 14 bases lay between the germline ends. The CDR3 coding sequence is TGTGCCAGCAGTGTCCTTAGCGGCCTCACAGATACGCAGTATTTT. The encoded protein is CASSVLSGLTDTQYF.

This chain uses TRBV11-3 with TRBJ2-1; D remains unclear. Trimming stripped 1 base from V and 13 bases from J, with 14 bases between. The CDR3 has 13 residues. Germline CDR1 SGHNT, CDR2 YENEEA. CDR3 bases: TGTGCCAGCAGCTTAGGCGCCCAAGAGACCCAGTTCTTC. Translating gives CASSLGAQETQFF. The complete variable domain, with remaining parts taken from reference TRBV11-3 and TRBJ2-1, reads EAGVVQSPRYKIIEKKQPVAFWCNPISGHNTLYWYLQNLGQGPELLIRYENEEAVDDSQLPKDRFSAERLKGVDSTLKIQPAELGDSAVYLCASSLGAQETQFFGPGTRLTVL.

This clonotype has a handful of counts. This chain joins TRBV6-6 and TRBJ2-1; D is possibly TRBD1 or TRBD2 (5 bases each). The CDR3 sequence is 13 residues long. V lost 8 bases, J lost 6 bases, and 14 bases lay in between. Germline values: CDR1 MNHNY, CDR2 SVGAGI (reference sequence). CDR3 protein: CASRRDGANEQFF. DNA for the CDR3: TGTGCCAGCCGCCGGGACGGCGCCAATGAGCAGTTCTTC.

The chain combines TRBV2 with TRBJ2-5; no definite D call. V was cut by 5 bases and J by 3 bases, with 7 bases left in between. There are 12 residues in the CDR3. Per the germline V gene, CDR1 is SNHLY and CDR2 is FYNNEI. The CDR3 DNA reads as TGTGCCAGCAGTCTAAAGAAAGAGACCCAGTACTTC. It specifies CASSLKKETQYF.

This sequence joins TRBV6-6 and TRBJ2-7; D remains unclear. CDR1 and CDR2 (germline): MNHNY, SVGAGI (reference sequence). The CDR3 is made up of 12 amino acids. Trimming removed 0 bases from V and 5 bases from J, with 5 bases in between. CDR3 region: CASSYSNDEQYF. The CDR3 DNA reads TGTGCCAGCAGTTACTCGAACGACGAGCAGTACTTC.

Regarding this clonotype: Mismatch with germline at one junction end may stem from a read error. This sequence joins TRBV12-3 or TRBV12-4 and TRBJ2-3; D not resolved. This CDR3 has 11 residues. The CDR3 protein is CASSPLDTRYF. DNA of the CDR3: TGCGCCAGCAGTCCCCTAGATACGCGGTATTTT.

This clonotype appeared many times. The chain links TRBV19 to TRBJ2-1, with D hard to call. Trimming cost V 3 bases and J 4 bases, with 7 bases left between them. This CDR3 is built from 13 residues. CDR1 and CDR2 (germline): LNHDA, SQIVND (reference sequence). The DNA of the CDR3 is TGTGCCAGTAGTATTCCCCCTTACAATGAGCAGTTCTTC. Its protein is CASSIPPYNEQFF.

This clonotype has only a few counts. The genes are TRBV6-6 and TRBJ1-1; 10 bases line up with TRBD1. Trimming cost V 6 bases and J 8 bases; bases outside gene matches: 6. CDR3 size: 13 residues. Per germline, CDR1 MNHNY and CDR2 SVGAGI (reference sequence). In nucleotides, the CDR3 is TGTGCCAGCAGGCGACAGGGGGCTAGGGAAGCTTTCTTT. It codes for CASRRQGAREAFF.

CDR3 in amino acids: CSSTGLMAIGDEQYF. CDR3 DNA sequence: TGCAGCTCAACAGGGTTGATGGCTATAGGGGATGAGCAGTACTTC. The chain couples TRBV29-1 to TRBJ2-5; a weak D match, TRBD1 (6 bases). The CDR3 has 15 residues. Germline loops: CDR1 SQVTM, CDR2 ANQGSEA. V shed 8 bases and J shed 11 bases, with 30 bases lying between them.

J is TRBJ2-3 and V is TRBV11-2; D may be TRBD2 (6 bases). The CDR3 runs 16 residues. V was pared by 0 bases and J by 1 base, with 11 bases between. The germline V gene encodes CDR1 SGHAT and CDR2 FQNNGV. CDR3 bases: TGTGCCAGCAGCTTAGAGCTAGCGCGACGCACAGATACGCAGTATTTT. Translation: CASSLELARRTDTQYF.

V and J are TRBV29-1 and TRBJ2-5, with TRBD2 as a possible D gene (6 bases). Germline-derived CDR1 and CDR2 are SQVTM and ANQGSEA. The CDR3 runs 14 residues. V was shortened by 8 bases and J by 4 bases, with 20 bases between the two germline ends. CDR3 bases: TGCAGCCCGCCCCCTGCTAGCGCCACAGAGACCCAGTACTTC. This codes for CSPPPASATETQYF.

This clonotype was detected a few times. V is TRBV5-1 and J is TRBJ2-3; 7 bases line up with TRBD1. CDR1 is SGHRS, CDR2 YFSETQ, per germline. V was clipped by 1 base and J by 2 bases; unmatched bases: 4. The CDR3 sequence is 15 residues long. CDR3 loop: CASSLRGLPTDTQYF. DNA for the CDR3: TGCGCCAGCAGCTTGAGGGGGCTTCCCACAGATACGCAGTATTTT.

This clonotype was detected a few times. V usage is TRBV18 and J usage is TRBJ2-1; D call uncertain. The CDR3 length is 15 residues. The V end was cut by 3 bases, the J end by 5 bases, with 14 bases between. Germline CDR1 reads KGHSH; CDR2 reads LQKENI. The CDR3 is CASSPLGILDNEQFF. DNA of the CDR3: TGTGCCAGCTCACCTCTGGGGATCCTTGACAATGAGCAGTTCTTC.

Note on this clonotype: This may arise from a read error, as a much more abundant clone is one base away. This chain uses TRBV5-1 with TRBJ2-5; D is possibly TRBD1 (6 bases). Germline CDR1 is SGHRS and CDR2 is YFSETQ. The CDR3 contains 15 residues. DNA for the CDR3: TGCGCCAGCAGCCCTCAGGGGACACCCCAAGAGGCCCAGTACTTC. The encoded protein is CASSPQGTPQEAQYF.

This clonotype was counted ten times or more. This chain links TRBV2 with TRBJ1-4; no reliable D call. With 4 bases removed from V and 3 bases from J, the gap between germline ends came to 12 bases. CDR3 length equals 15 residues. The germline gives CDR1 SNHLY, CDR2 FYNNEI. CDR3 nucleotides: TGTGCCAGCAGTGCATCGGCGGTCGCTAATGAAAAACTGTTTTTT. Protein: CASSASAVANEKLFF.

The chain has TRBV7-8 and TRBJ1-6; D not certain. Germline CDR1 reads SGHVS; CDR2 reads FQNEAQ. This CDR3 region has 14 residues. The V and J ends lost 4 bases and 7 bases respectively, with 11 bases between them. This chain's CDR3 is CASSSERGNSPLHF. The CDR3 bases are TGTGCCAGCAGCTCGGAGCGAGGGAATTCACCCCTCCACTTT. The complete variable domain, with remaining parts taken from reference TRBV7-8 and TRBJ1-6, reads GAGVSQSPRYKVAKRGQDVALRCDPISGHVSLFWYQQALGQGPEFLTYFQNEAQLDKSGLPSDRFFAERPEGSVSTLKIQRTQQEDSAVYLCASSSERGNSPLHFGNGTRLTVT.

The sample holds a few counts of this clonotype. This chain links TRBV6-5 with TRBJ1-2; D is possibly TRBD1 (5 bases). The germline CDR1 and CDR2 sequences are MNHEY and SVGAGI. Trimming pared 9 bases from V and 0 bases from J, leaving 11 bases between. The CDR3 contains 13 residues. For the CDR3, the DNA is TGTGCCAGTAAACAAGGGGCTAACTATGGCTACACCTTC. As protein: CASKQGANYGYTF.

This chain links TRBV4-3 with TRBJ2-7; 7 bases match TRBD2. Germline V gives CDR1 LGHNA, CDR2 YSLEER. CDR3 size: 16 residues. Trimming at V came to 1 base and at J to 2 bases, leaving 8 bases not matched to a gene. The CDR3 DNA reads TGCGCCAGCAGCCAAGTCCGAGGGAGGGGACCCTACGAGCAGTACTTC. Encoded protein: CASSQVRGRGPYEQYF.

The chain uses TRBV20-1 and TRBJ2-6; D uncertain. Trimming stripped 5 bases from V and 0 bases from J, with 8 bases between. The germline V gene encodes CDR1 DFQATT and CDR2 SNEGSKA (reference sequence). This CDR3 region has 14 residues. CDR3: CSADADSGANVLTF. CDR3 DNA: TGCAGTGCTGATGCGGACTCTGGGGCCAACGTCCTGACTTTC.

The rearrangement joins TRBV6-5 to TRBJ2-7; a possible D gene is TRBD2 (6 bases). Trimming removed 3 bases from V and 2 bases from J, with 17 bases in between. Germline V CDR1 and CDR2: MNHEY, SVGAGI. CDR3 length equals 16 residues. The DNA for the CDR3 is TGTGCCAGCAGTTATAGGGCTTTCGGGGGAACCTACGAGCAGTACTTC. As protein: CASSYRAFGGTYEQYF.

To note about this clonotype: Sequence at one end of the junction differs from germline and may be a read error. The chain carries TRBV20-1 and TRBJ2-1; D gene ambiguous. Germline V gene lookup returns CDR1 DFQATT and CDR2 SNEGSKA (reference sequence). The CDR3 runs 15 residues. The CDR3: CSARGLPARDNGQFF. Written as DNA, the CDR3 is TGCAGTGCTAGAGGGCTACCAGCAAGAGATAATGGGCAGTTCTTC.

This chain connects TRBV7-2 to TRBJ2-4, with a tentative D call TRBD1 (6 bases). The last part of the DNA fits TRBJ2-7 better; the J call may be wrong. This CDR3 spans 14 amino acids. Germline V gene data show CDR1 as SGHTA and CDR2 as FQGNSA. The CDR3 region is CASSSIWTDYEQYF. The CDR3 coding sequence is TGTGCCAGCAGCTCTATCTGGACAGACTACGAGCAGTACTTC.

In this sample, this clonotype turned up many times. This rearrangement joins TRBV7-6 to TRBJ2-1; D is unresolved. Deletions cut 5 bases from V and 7 bases from J, with 15 bases between. The germline V gene encodes CDR1 SGHVS and CDR2 FNYEAQ. CDR3 length equals 14 residues. CDR3 in amino acids: CASSPRPSANEQFF. Here the CDR3 DNA reads TGTGCCAGCAGCCCCCGACCTAGTGCAAATGAGCAGTTCTTC.

This rearrangement joins TRBV5-1 to TRBJ2-1; 11 positions match TRBD2. The CDR3 has 17 residues. The V and J ends lost 0 bases and 6 bases, in that order; junction bases with no gene match: 8. Germline V gene sequence: CDR1 SGHRS, CDR2 YFSETQ. CDR3 sequence (DNA): TGCGCCAGCAGCTTGGTTTTAGCGGGGGGGCCGGCCAATGAGCAGTTCTTC. Translated: CASSLVLAGGPANEQFF.

The rearrangement uses TRBV20-1 and TRBJ2-7; 10 positions agree with TRBD2. Judging by the DNA end, TRBJ2-5 fits better; the J call may be wrong. CDR1 DFQATT and CDR2 SNEGSKA come from the germline V gene (reference sequence). The CDR3 is made up of 14 amino acids. The CDR3 nucleotides are TGCAGTGCTTGGAAGCGGGAGGGCCGAGAGACCCAGTACTTC. Its protein product is CSAWKREGRETQYF.

V gene TRBV11-3 combines with J gene TRBJ2-2; possible D gene TRBD2, 5 bases. The germline V gene has CDR1 SGHNT and CDR2 YENEEA. Trimming stripped 1 base from V and 5 bases from J, with 11 bases between. This CDR3 has 15 amino acids. This chain's CDR3 is CASSLGGIGTGELFF. CDR3 coding DNA: TGTGCCAGCAGCTTAGGAGGGATCGGGACCGGGGAGCTGTTTTTT.

This clonotype was recorded at least ten times. V usage is TRBV7-2 and J usage is TRBJ2-5, with D perhaps given as TRBD1 or TRBD2 (5 bases each). V lost 3 bases, J lost 1 base, and 9 bases lay in between. CDR3 size: 14 residues. Germline V gene sequence: CDR1 SGHTA, CDR2 FQGNSA. The CDR3 nucleotides are TGTGCCAGCAGCTTGTCGGGGCGCCAAGAGACCCAGTACTTC. Protein sequence: CASSLSGRQETQYF. The full variable domain, with the rest looked up from reference TRBV7-2 and TRBJ2-5, is GAGVSQSPSNKVTEKGKDVELRCDPISGHTALYWYRQSLGQGLEFLIYFQGNSAPDKSGLPSDRFSAERTGGSVSTLTIQRTQQEDSAVYLCASSLSGRQETQYFGPGTRLLVL.

The chain couples TRBV20-1 to TRBJ2-7; D may be TRBD2 (6 bases). Germline V gene data show CDR1 as DFQATT and CDR2 as SNEGSKA (reference sequence). V lost 3 bases, J lost 1 base, and 19 bases lay in between. The CDR3 has 16 amino acids. The CDR3 nucleotides read TGCAGTGCTAGTCTTTTACAGCGGGTAGGTTCCTACGAGCAGTACTTC. The encoded protein is CSASLLQRVGSYEQYF.

The rearrangement links TRBV27 to TRBJ1-5; TRBD1 matches at 7 bases. The CDR3 sequence is 14 residues long. Germline V gene sequence: CDR1 MNHEY, CDR2 SMNVEV (reference sequence). Trimming at V came to 5 bases and at J to 6 bases, leaving 7 bases not matched to a gene. The CDR3 DNA reads as TGTGCCAGCAGTGGACAGGCCCCAGGTCAGCCCCAGCATTTT. It encodes CASSGQAPGQPQHF.